These T cell receptor beta chains were read from a single sample in a study of blood T cell repertoires in COVID-19. This table comes from immunoSEQ multiplex PCR, and its TCRdb copy is limited to in-frame clones, with some not included. The sample holds some 150,000 clones; more than 75% are singletons and the top ten take 5%. Sequencing input: peripheral blood. These receptors all stem from a woman in her forties or fifties with acute or convalescent COVID-19. The conserved cysteine and the conserved F or W are not part of the CDR3 here. Fields, in order: J gene, clone size, V gene, CDR3 protein. Clone size, where shown, is once, few, many, or a class for clones that have expanded.

TRBJ1-1	NA	TRBV18	ASSPRSAWNTEAF
TRBJ1-2	NA	TRBV7-2	ASSFPGTGGDHLYGYT
TRBJ1-2	NA	TRBV10-3	AMTSGDGYT
TRBJ1-2	NA	TRBV6-5	ASRWDRGIHGYT
TRBJ1-6	NA	TRBV19	ASSTQGNSPLH
TRBJ2-3	once	TRBV28	ASREPSGGGPDTQY
TRBJ1-1	NA	TRBV15	ATSRGSVPEAF
TRBJ2-2	NA	TRBV7-2	ASSPPRGGENTGELF
TRBJ2-7	NA	TRBV19	ASSIYGTGGNEQY
TRBJ2-7	NA	TRBV27	ASSLAAPYEQY
TRBJ2-5	NA	TRBV19	ASRNFGTGGETQY
TRBJ1-2	NA	TRBV6-6	ASQDQGNYGYT
TRBJ2-6	NA	TRBV6-2/TRBV6-3	ASSYQGGSSGANVLT
TRBJ2-1	NA	TRBV4-3	ASSQEIPQGGDEQF
TRBJ1-2	NA	TRBV6-5	ASSYSAVVDHT
TRBJ1-2	NA	TRBV4-3	ASSHQSRSGGYT
TRBJ1-1	NA	TRBV6-6	ASSYGAGNTEAF
TRBJ1-1	NA	TRBV18	ASSPNRVVDTEAF
TRBJ1-2	NA	TRBV9	ASSAREYGYT
TRBJ1-5	NA	TRBV21-1	ASTDKPHSPGQGLGNQPQH
TRBJ1-1	NA	TRBV9	ASSGSTGENTEAF
TRBJ1-2	NA	TRBV4-3	ASSQGLGYGYT
TRBJ2-7	NA	TRBV6-2/TRBV6-3	ASSYTGGQGVTPSSYEQY
TRBJ1-1	NA	TRBV9	ASSATGTGRGAF
TRBJ2-3	NA	TRBV27	ASSFAAGVTDTQY
TRBJ1-4	once	TRBV19	ASSSTPGAHNEKLF
TRBJ2-2	NA	TRBV28	ASSSGGTGELF
TRBJ1-3	NA	TRBV28	ATSRSENTIY
TRBJ2-1	NA	TRBV5-1	ASSSVAGGGNEQF
TRBJ2-2	once	TRBV5-8	ASSLLTRGKTGELF
TRBJ2-3	NA	TRBV7-2	ASSGPGQGTDTQY
TRBJ1-1	NA	TRBV5-4	ASSLAGGNTEAF
TRBJ2-1	NA	TRBV30	AWTSGGNEQF
TRBJ2-3	NA	TRBV27	ASSLGGLADTQY
TRBJ2-5	NA	TRBV7-8	ASSRGGTGNVVGETQY
TRBJ1-6	NA	TRBV7-2	ASSTGQANSPLH
TRBJ2-2	NA	TRBV9	ASALGGVNTGELF
TRBJ1-3	NA	TRBV3-1/TRBV3-2	ASSQLGTGGNTIY
TRBJ1-2	NA	TRBV5-1	ASSLAGNYGYT
TRBJ1-1	NA	TRBV19	ASKAAREGGGAF
TRBJ1-1	few	TRBV5-5	ASSLAWSRVNTEAF
TRBJ1-1	NA	TRBV14	ASSVRDTGRKTEAF
TRBJ1-2	once	TRBV2	ASTQESYGYT
TRBJ1-1	NA	TRBV21-1	ASSKREGPMNTEAF
TRBJ1-1	NA	TRBV30	AWIDVNTEAF
TRBJ2-3	NA	TRBV18	ASSEPGQGSDPDTQY
TRBJ1-2	NA	TRBV30	AWGQGAGYT
TRBJ1-2	NA	TRBV6-5	AISRDREGAGGYT
TRBJ1-4	NA	TRBV4-2	ASSPITADVNEKLF
TRBJ2-2	NA	TRBV11-2	ASSLFLQGGDGELF
TRBJ2-1	few	TRBV2	ASSEVSGQGAGEQF
TRBJ1-1	NA	TRBV5-1	ASSARTGGRTEAF
TRBJ1-2	NA	TRBV28	ASSLGGAGDYGYT
TRBJ1-3	few	TRBV5-6	ASSWGRTSGNTIY
TRBJ1-2	NA	TRBV27	ASSLGGDGYT